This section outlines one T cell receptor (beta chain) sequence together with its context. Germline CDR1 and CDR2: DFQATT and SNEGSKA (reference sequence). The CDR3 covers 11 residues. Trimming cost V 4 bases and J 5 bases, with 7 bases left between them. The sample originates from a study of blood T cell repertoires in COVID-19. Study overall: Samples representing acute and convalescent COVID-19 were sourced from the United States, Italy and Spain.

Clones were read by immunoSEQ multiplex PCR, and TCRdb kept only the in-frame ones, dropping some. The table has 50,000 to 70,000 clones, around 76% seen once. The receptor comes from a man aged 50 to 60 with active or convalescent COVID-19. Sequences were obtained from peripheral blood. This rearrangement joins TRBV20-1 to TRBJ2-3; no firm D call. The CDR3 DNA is TGCAGTGCTAACAGAGAAGATACGCAGTATTTT. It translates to CSANREDTQYF.